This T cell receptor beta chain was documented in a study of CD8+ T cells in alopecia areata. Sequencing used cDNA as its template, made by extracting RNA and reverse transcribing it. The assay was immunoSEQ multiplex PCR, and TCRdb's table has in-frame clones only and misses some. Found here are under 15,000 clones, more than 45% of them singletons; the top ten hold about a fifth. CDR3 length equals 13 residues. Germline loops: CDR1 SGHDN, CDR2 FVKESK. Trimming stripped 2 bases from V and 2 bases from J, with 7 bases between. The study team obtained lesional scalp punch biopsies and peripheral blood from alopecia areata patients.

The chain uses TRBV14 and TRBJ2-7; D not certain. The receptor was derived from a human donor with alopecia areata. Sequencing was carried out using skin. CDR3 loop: CASSQPGTYEQYF. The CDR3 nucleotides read TGTGCCAGCAGCCAACCCGGAACCTACGAGCAGTACTTC.